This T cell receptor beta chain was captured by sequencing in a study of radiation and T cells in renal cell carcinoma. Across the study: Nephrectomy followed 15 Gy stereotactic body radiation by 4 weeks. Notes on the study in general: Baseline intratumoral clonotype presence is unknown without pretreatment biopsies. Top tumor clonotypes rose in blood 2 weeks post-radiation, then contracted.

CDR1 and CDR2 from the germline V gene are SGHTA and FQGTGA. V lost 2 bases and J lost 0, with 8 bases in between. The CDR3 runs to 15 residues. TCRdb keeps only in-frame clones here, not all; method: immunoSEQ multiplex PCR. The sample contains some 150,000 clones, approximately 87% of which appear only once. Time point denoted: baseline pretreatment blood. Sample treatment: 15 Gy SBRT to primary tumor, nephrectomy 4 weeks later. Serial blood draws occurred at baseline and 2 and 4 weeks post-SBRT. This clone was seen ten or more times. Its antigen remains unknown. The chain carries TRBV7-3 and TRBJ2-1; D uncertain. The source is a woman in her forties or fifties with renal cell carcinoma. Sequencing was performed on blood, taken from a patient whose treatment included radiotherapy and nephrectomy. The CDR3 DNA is TGTGCCAGCAGCTTAGATCCGAGCTCCTACAATGAGCAGTTCTTC. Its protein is CASSLDPSSYNEQFF.